This T cell receptor beta chain emerged from a study of cytomegalovirus exposure and HLA in healthy donors. This clone was seen just once. Trimming took off 3 bases at V and 8 bases at J, with 13 bases between the two ends. This CDR3 is 13 amino acids long. Germline V lookup: CDR1 MNHEY, CDR2 SMNVEV (reference sequence). The PCR contained 60 Vbeta and 13 Jbeta primers. Only in-frame clones appear in the TCRdb table, and some are missing; sequencing was by immunoSEQ multiplex PCR. Among more than 75,000 clones listed, 74% were seen once. The receptor was derived from a man aged 40-50 years in good health and CMV-seropositive. The chain joins TRBV27 to TRBJ1-1; D may be TRBD1 (5 bases). Input material: PBMCs. The CDR3 coding sequence is TGTGCCAGCAGTTTCTCCCAGGGTTCCGAAGCTTTCTTT. Translating gives CASSFSQGSEAFF.